This entry describes one T cell receptor beta chain. This sample was taken from a study of Ad26.COV2.S vaccination and SARS-CoV-2 variants. TCRdb's table, derived via immunoSEQ multiplex PCR, lists solely in-frame clones and lacks some. The sample has about 480,000 clones; 87% are singletons. The CDR3 loop spans 13 amino acids. V shed 5 bases and J 7 bases; nucleotides not matched to a gene: 6. As to treatment: 19 received Ad26.COV2.S at low or high dose, single or two shots; about five received placebo; per-sample allocation not given. Repertoires come from day 63 after the first vaccine or placebo injection.

The TCR was taken from a person aged 18-65 years who received the Ad26.COV2.S COVID-19 vaccine or a placebo. The material was peripheral blood, obtained in a trial of Ad26.COV2.S vaccine versus placebo. The rearrangement links TRBV12-3 or TRBV12-4 to TRBJ1-2; TRBD1 aligns across 8 bases. CDR3 protein: CASSRTDRAGYTF. For the CDR3, the DNA is TGTGCCAGCAGTCGTACGGACAGGGCTGGCTACACCTTC.